This T cell receptor (beta chain) was identified during a study of T cells in women clearing cervical HPV infection. Study results and limitations: Cases carried less TRBV6-7 than controls: roughly 0.11% versus 0.16%.

Here immunoSEQ multiplex PCR was the method, and the copy in TCRdb shows in-frame clones only, minus some. This sample's table has some 46,000 clones. On this clone itself: The antigen is unknown. Read coverage stops 3 residues before the CDR3 terminus; the germline J gene supplies the remainder.

V lost 5 bases to trimming and J lost 4 bases; unmatched junction nucleotides: 8. CDR3 length: 16 amino acids. Germline CDR1 reads MNHEY; CDR2 reads SVGEGT. The TCR was taken from a woman aged 18 to 75 with a cervical HPV16 infection that either progressed to CIN3+ or cleared (not recorded which). The sequenced sample consisted of blood buffy coat. The chain links TRBV6-2 or TRBV6-3 to TRBJ2-6; 7 bases fit TRBD1. CDR3 DNA (partial): TGTGCCAGCAGTCCGACAGGGCCAAGAGGGGCCAACGTC. The encoded protein is CASSPTGPRGANV. The CDR3 as a whole reads CASSPTGPRGANVLTF.